These T cell receptor beta chains were read from a single sample in a study of control samples from healthy donors and cancer patients. Clones were sequenced by immunoSEQ multiplex PCR, and TCRdb holds only the in-frame ones, with some missing. The sample records about 140,000 clones, less than 95% being singletons. Sequencing was done on a sample of blood. All receptors derive from a man aged 18 to 29 in good health. The CDR3 runs from the conserved cysteine through the conserved F or W. A D gene is named only where the DNA matches it firmly.

14	TRBJ2-2	TRBV5-1	.	CASNSGQGTGELFF
14	TRBJ2-1	TRBV7-3	.	CASSRASAVDEQFF
15	TRBJ1-3	TRBV5-1	.	CASRDGLSSGNTIYF
12	TRBJ1-2	TRBV12-3/TRBV12-4	.	CASSFLQGGYTF
14	TRBJ1-2	TRBV6-2/TRBV6-3	.	CASSYSEDSDGYTF
16	TRBJ2-7	TRBV27	.	CASSLSTGTPGYEQYF
11	TRBJ2-1	TRBV12-3/TRBV12-4	TRBD2	CASRSSGGPFF
18	TRBJ1-3	TRBV15	TRBD1	CATSRGNYETGAGNTIYF
13	TRBJ1-1	TRBV3-1/TRBV3-2	.	CASRLGGYAEAFF
14	TRBJ2-2	TRBV19	TRBD1	CASSIGTGIGELFF
12	TRBJ1-3	TRBV6-5	.	CASSNRGNTIYF
15	TRBJ1-1	TRBV6-1	.	CASSEWYRTNTEAFF
14	TRBJ2-1	TRBV19	.	CASTPGRDYNEQFF
16	TRBJ2-3	TRBV27	.	CASSLSLGAPTDTQYF
12	TRBJ1-2	TRBV7-9	.	CASRTVDYGYTF
14	TRBJ1-1	TRBV3-1/TRBV3-2	TRBD1	CASSLRSGTGTSFF
14	TRBJ1-5	TRBV24-1	.	CATSDSTSGQPQHF
15	TRBJ2-7	TRBV27	TRBD2	CASSLRGLAGYEQYF
11	TRBJ1-2	TRBV13	.	CASSLDTGYTF
15	TRBJ2-1	TRBV29-1	.	CSVVLQGWDYNEQFF
16	TRBJ1-6	TRBV13	.	CASSLEGSLGDSPLHF
17	TRBJ1-5	TRBV27	.	CASSLLGGAGSNQPQHF
13	TRBJ2-5	TRBV2	.	CASSAGRQETQYF
14	TRBJ1-1	TRBV20-1	.	CSASRGVGDTEAFF
13	TRBJ2-5	TRBV12-3/TRBV12-4	.	CASSLGGQETQYF
12	TRBJ1-2	TRBV20-1	.	CSASWTNYGYTF
15	TRBJ1-2	TRBV27	TRBD1	CASRPGTGTNYGYTF
15	TRBJ2-7	TRBV14	.	CASSRRDWGVGEQYF
14	TRBJ2-7	TRBV27	.	CASSLGGAGHEQYF
12	TRBJ1-5	TRBV7-9	.	CASSQGNQPQHF
18	TRBJ2-3	TRBV27	TRBD2	CASRYLSGGPPFADTQYF
13	TRBJ1-5	TRBV7-6	.	CASSLDRNQPQHF
15	TRBJ2-3	TRBV25-1	TRBD2	CASSDGGGQGDTQYF
12	TRBJ1-1	TRBV19	.	CASSIGGGEAFF
15	TRBJ1-4	TRBV4-1	TRBD1	CASSPGTGGSEKLFF
14	TRBJ1-1	TRBV6-5	.	CASRIQWWNTEAFF
15	TRBJ1-1	TRBV5-1	TRBD1	CASRQGRGANTEAFF
14	TRBJ1-5	TRBV28	TRBD1	CASRDTGEVQPQHF
11	TRBJ2-7	TRBV7-2	.	CASSRAYEQYF
20	TRBJ2-3	TRBV4-1	TRBD2	CASSQPPGLAGGSSTDTQYF
14	TRBJ1-5	TRBV30	.	CAWSVSAWSQPQHF